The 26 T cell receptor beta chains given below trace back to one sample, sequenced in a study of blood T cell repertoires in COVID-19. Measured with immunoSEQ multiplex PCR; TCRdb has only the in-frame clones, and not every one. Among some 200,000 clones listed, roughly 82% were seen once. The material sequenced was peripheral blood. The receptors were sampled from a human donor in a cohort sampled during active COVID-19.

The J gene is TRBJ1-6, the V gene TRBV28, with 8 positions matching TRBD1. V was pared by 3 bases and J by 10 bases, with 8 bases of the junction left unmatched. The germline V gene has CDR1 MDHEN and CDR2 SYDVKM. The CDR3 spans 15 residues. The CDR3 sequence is CASSFRQGTSSPLHF. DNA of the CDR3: TGTGCCAGCAGTTTCCGACAGGGGACCAGCTCACCCCTCCACTTT.

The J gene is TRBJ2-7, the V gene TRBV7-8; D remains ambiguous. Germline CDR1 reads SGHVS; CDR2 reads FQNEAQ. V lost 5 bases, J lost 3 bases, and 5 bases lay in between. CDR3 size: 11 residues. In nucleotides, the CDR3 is TGTGCCAGCAGCCCCCTCTACGAGCAGTACTTC. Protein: CASSPLYEQYF.

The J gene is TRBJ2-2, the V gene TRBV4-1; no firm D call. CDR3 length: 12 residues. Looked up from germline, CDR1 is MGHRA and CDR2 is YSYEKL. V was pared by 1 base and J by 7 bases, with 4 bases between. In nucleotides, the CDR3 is TGCGCCAGCAGCCAAGTTCTCGGGGAGCTGTTTTTT. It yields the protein CASSQVLGELFF.

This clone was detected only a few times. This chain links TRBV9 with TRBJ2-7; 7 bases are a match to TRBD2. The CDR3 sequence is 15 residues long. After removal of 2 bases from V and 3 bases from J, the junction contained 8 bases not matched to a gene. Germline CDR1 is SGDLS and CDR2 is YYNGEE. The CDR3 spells CASSVGTIPVYEQYF. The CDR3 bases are TGTGCCAGCAGCGTCGGGACTATTCCCGTCTACGAGCAGTACTTC. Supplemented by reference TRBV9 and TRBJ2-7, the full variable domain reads DSGVTQTPKHLITATGQRVTLRCSPRSGDLSVYWYQQSLDQGLQFLIQYYNGEERAKGNILERFSAQQFPDLHSELNLSSLELGDSALYFCASSVGTIPVYEQYFGPGTRLTVT.

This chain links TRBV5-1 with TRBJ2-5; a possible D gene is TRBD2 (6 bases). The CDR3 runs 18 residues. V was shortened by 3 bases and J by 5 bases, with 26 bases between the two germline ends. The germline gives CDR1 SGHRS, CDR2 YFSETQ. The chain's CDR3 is CASSSSPHGLPGGETQYF. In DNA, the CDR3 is TGCGCCAGCAGCTCCTCCCCGCATGGACTGCCTGGGGGGGAGACCCAGTACTTC.

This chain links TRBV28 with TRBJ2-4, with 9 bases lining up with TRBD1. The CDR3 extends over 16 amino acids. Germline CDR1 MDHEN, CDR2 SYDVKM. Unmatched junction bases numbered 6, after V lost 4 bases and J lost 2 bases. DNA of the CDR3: TGTGCCAGCAGTTATCTCACAGGGGGCTCCAAAAACATTCAGTACTTC. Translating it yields CASSYLTGGSKNIQYF.

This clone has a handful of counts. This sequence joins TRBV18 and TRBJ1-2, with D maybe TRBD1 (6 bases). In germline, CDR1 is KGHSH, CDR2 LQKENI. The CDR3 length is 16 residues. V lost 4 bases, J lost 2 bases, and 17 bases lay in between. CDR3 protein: CASSQMTRTANYGYTF. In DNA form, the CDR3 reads TGTGCCAGCTCACAGATGACAAGGACAGCGAACTATGGCTACACCTTC.

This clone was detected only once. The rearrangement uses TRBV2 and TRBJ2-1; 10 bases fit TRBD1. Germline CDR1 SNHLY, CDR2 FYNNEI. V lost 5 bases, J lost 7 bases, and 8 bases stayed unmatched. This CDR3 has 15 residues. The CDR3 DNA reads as TGTGCCAGCAGTCTAGACAGGGGGCGAAGGAATGAGCAGTTCTTC. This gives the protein CASSLDRGRRNEQFF.

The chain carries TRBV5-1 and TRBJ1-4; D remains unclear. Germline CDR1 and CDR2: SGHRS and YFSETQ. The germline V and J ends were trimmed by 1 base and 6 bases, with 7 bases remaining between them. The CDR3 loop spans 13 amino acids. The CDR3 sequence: CASSLIPDEKLFF. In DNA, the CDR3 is TGCGCCAGCAGCTTGATCCCCGATGAAAAACTGTTTTTT.

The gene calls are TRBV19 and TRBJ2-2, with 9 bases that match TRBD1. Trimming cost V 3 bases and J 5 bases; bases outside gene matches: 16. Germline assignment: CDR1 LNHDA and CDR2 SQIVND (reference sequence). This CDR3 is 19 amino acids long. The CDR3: CASSMEGRWGQGYTGELFF. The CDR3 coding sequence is TGTGCCAGTAGTATGGAAGGTCGGTGGGGACAGGGATATACCGGGGAGCTGTTTTTT.

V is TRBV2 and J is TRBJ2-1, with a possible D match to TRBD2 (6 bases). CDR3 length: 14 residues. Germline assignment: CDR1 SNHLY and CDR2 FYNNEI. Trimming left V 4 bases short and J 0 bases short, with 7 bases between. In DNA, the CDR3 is TGTGCCAGCAGTGTGACTAGCTCCTACAATGAGCAGTTCTTC. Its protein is CASSVTSSYNEQFF.

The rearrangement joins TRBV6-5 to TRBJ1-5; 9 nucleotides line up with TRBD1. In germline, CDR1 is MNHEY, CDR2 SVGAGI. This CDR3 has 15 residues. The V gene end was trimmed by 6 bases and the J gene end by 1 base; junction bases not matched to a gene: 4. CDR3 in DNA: TGTGCCAGCAGCAAAGACAGGGGGAGCAATCAGCCCCAGCATTTT. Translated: CASSKDRGSNQPQHF.

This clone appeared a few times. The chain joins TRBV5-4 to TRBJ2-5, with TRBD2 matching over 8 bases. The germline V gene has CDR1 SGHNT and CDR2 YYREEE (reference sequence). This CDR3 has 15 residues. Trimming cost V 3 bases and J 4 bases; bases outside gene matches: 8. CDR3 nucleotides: TGTGCCAGCAGCTCCGGAGGAAGCGGGAGAGAGACCCAGTACTTC. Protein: CASSSGGSGRETQYF.

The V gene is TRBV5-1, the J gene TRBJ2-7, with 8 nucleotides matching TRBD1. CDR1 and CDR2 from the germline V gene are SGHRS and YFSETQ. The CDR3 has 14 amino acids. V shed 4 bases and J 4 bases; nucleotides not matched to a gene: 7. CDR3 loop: CASSTLTGAYEQYF. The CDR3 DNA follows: TGCGCCAGCAGCACCTTGACAGGGGCGTACGAGCAGTACTTC.

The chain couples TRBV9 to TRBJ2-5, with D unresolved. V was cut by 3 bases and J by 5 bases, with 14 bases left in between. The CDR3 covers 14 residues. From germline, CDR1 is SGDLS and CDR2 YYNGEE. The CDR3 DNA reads TGTGCCAGCAGCGCCCGACACGATGGCGAGACCCAGTACTTC. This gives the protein CASSARHDGETQYF.

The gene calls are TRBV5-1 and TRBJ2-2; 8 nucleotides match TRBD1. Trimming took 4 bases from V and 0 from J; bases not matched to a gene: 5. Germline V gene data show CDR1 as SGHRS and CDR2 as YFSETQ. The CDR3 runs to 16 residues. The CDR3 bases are TGCGCCAGCAGCCTAGGGACAGGCACGAACACCGGGGAGCTGTTTTTT. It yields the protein CASSLGTGTNTGELFF.

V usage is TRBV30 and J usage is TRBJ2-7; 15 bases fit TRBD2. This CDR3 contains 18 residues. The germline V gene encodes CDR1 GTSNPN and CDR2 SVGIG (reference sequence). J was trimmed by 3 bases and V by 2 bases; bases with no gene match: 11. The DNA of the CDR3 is TGTGCCTGGAGTCAACCAAAGGGACTAGCGGGAGGAGGCTACGAGCAGTACTTC. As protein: CAWSQPKGLAGGGYEQYF.

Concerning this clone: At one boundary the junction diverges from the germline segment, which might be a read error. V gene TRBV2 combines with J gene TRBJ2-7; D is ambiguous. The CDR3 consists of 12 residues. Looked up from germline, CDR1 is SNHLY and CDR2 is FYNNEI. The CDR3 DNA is TGTGCCAGCAGTGAAGATTTCCTGGGCCTGAACTTC. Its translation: CASSEDFLGLNF.

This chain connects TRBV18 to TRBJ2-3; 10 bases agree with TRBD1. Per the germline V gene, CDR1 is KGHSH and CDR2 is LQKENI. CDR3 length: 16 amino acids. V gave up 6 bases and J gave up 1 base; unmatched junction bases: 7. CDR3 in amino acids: CASSRQGASGTDTQYF. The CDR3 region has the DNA TGTGCCAGCTCCCGACAGGGGGCGTCGGGCACAGATACGCAGTATTTT.

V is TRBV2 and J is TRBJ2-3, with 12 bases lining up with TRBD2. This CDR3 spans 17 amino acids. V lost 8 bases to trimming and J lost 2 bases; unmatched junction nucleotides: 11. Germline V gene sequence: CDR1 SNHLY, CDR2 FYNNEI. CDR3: CASELAGGGLNTDTQYF. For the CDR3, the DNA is TGTGCCAGCGAACTAGCGGGAGGCGGTCTGAACACAGATACGCAGTATTTT. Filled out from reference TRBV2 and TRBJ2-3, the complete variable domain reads EPEVTQTPSHQVTQMGQEVILRCVPISNHLYFYWYRQILGQKVEFLVSFYNNEISEKSEIFDDQFSVERPDGSNFTLKIRSTKLEDSAMYFCASELAGGGLNTDTQYFGPGTRLTVL.

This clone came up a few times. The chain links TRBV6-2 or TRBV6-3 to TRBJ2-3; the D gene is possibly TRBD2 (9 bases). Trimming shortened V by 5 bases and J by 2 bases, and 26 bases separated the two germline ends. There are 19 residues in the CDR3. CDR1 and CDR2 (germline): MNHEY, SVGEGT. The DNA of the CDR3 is TGTGCCAGCAGTACAGACAGGGGAGGCGCTAGCGGGATCACAGATACGCAGTATTTT. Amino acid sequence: CASSTDRGGASGITDTQYF.

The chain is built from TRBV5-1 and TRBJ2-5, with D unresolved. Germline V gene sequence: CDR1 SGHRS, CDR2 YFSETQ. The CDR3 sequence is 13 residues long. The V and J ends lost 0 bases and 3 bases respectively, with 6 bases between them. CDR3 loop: CASSLGSEETQYF. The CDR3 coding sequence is TGCGCCAGCAGCTTGGGATCGGAAGAGACCCAGTACTTC.

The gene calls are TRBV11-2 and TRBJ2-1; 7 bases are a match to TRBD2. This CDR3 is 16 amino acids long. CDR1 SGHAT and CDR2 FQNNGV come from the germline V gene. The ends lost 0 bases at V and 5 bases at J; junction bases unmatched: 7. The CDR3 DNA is TGTGCCAGCAGCTTAGATCGGCGGGAGCAAAACAATGAGCAGTTCTTC. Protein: CASSLDRREQNNEQFF. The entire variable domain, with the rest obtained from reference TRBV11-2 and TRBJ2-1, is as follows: EAGVAQSPRYKIIEKRQSVAFWCNPISGHATLYWYQQILGQGPKLLIQFQNNGVVDDSQLPKDRFSAERLKGVDSTLKIQPAKLEDSAVYLCASSLDRREQNNEQFFGPGTRLTVL.

The CDR3 spells CASRSQGGSDTQYF. CDR3 coding DNA: TGCGCCAGCAGGTCTCAGGGGGGATCAGATACGCAGTATTTT. The J gene is TRBJ2-3, the V gene TRBV5-1; D might be TRBD1 (7 bases). The ends were cut back, 5 bases at V and 4 bases at J, with 14 bases in the middle. Germline V gives CDR1 SGHRS, CDR2 YFSETQ. The CDR3 totals 14 residues.

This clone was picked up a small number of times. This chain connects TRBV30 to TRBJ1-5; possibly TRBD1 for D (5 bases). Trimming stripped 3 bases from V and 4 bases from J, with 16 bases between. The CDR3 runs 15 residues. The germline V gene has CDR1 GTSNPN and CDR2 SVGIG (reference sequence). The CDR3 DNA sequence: TGTGCCTGGAGAAAGGGTAACCAGGGAAATCAGCCCCAGCATTTT. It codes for CAWRKGNQGNQPQHF.

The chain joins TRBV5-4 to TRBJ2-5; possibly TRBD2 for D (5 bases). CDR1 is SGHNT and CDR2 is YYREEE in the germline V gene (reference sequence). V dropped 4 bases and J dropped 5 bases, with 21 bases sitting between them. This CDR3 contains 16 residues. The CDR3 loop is CASSPDGRVRGETQYF. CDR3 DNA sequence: TGTGCCAGCAGCCCGGATGGAAGGGTCCGAGGGGAGACCCAGTACTTC.